Described below is a single TCR beta chain sequence and its context. CDR3 size: 17 residues. In germline, CDR1 is SGDLS, CDR2 YYNGEE. Trimming at V came to 2 bases and at J to 4 bases, leaving 9 bases not matched to a gene. Method: immunoSEQ multiplex PCR; TCRdb's copy keeps in-frame clones and lacks some. The sample consists of 350,000 to 450,000 clones, 70% to 90% of them appearing once. The data belong to a study of Ad26.COV2.S vaccination and SARS-CoV-2 variants. Treatment: roughly 19 received Ad26.COV2.S at low or high dose, single or two shots; about 5 received placebo; per-sample allocation not given. Each sample was drawn 63 days after the first injection (of vaccine or placebo).

The clonotype comes from a person aged 18-65 years who received the Ad26.COV2.S COVID-19 vaccine or a placebo. The specimen comprised peripheral blood, sampled in a trial of Ad26.COV2.S vaccine versus placebo. The gene calls are TRBV9 and TRBJ2-2; 9 nucleotides agree with TRBD2. Here the CDR3 reads CASSVLAGNSGTGELFF. The CDR3 DNA is TGTGCCAGCAGCGTTCTAGCGGGGAATTCGGGCACCGGGGAGCTGTTTTTT.